Detailed here is one T cell receptor beta chain. The antigen remains undetermined. The V gene's germline CDR1 is KGHSH and CDR2 LQKENI. The CDR3 has 16 residues. Trimming pared 0 bases from V and 7 bases from J, leaving 16 bases between. The record originates from a study of spatial heterogeneity in lung cancer. Study at large: Beta-chain sequences consistently outnumbered alpha-chain sequences in detection.

Time point specified: sample taken at primary tumor resection. There were 70 to 80 donors, all of them untreated patients with early-stage non-small cell lung cancer. Notes on the study in general: Tumoral mutation counts were tracked by counts of expanded intratumoral alpha and beta TCRs.

TCRdb called the 5' RACE reads again in MiXCR, with one record for every CDR3 protein. The table has 9,500 to 11,000 distinct CDR3 sequences, 12% seen once. The source was lung tumor tissue, collected at surgery. The receptor was derived from a male donor with early-stage non-small cell lung cancer. The J gene is TRBJ2-1, the V gene TRBV18; D not resolved. For the CDR3, the DNA is TGTGCCAGCTCACCACCGGCTAGAGCTACCGGTAATGAGCAGTTCTTC. Translation: CASSPPARATGNEQFF. Drawing the rest from reference TRBV18 and TRBJ2-1, the complete variable domain is NAGVMQNPRHLVRRRGQEARLRCSPMKGHSHVYWYRQLPEEGLKFMVYLQKENIIDESGMPKERFSAEFPKEGPSILRIQQVVRGDSAAYFCASSPPARATGNEQFFGPGTRLTVL.